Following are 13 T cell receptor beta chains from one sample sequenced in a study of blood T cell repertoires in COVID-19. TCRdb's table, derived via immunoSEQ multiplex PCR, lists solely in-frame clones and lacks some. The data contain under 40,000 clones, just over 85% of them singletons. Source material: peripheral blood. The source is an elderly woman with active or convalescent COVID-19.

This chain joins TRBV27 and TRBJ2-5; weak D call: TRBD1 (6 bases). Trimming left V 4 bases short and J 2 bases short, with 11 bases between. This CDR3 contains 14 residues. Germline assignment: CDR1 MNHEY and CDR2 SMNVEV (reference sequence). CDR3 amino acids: CASSYVGQQETQYF. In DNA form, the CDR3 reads TGTGCCAGCAGTTACGTGGGACAACAAGAGACCCAGTACTTC.

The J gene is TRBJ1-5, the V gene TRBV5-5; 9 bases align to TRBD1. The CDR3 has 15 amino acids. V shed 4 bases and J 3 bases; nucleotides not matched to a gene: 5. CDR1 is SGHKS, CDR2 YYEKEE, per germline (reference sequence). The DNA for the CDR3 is TGTGCCAGCAGCGGAGGGACAGGGAACAATCAGCCCCAGCATTTT. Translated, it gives CASSGGTGNNQPQHF.

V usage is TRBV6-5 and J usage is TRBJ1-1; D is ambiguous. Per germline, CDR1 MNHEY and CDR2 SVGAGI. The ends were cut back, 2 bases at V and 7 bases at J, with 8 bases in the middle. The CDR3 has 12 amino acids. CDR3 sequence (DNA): TGTGCCAGCAGTTACACGTCCGGTGAAGCTTTCTTT. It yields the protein CASSYTSGEAFF.

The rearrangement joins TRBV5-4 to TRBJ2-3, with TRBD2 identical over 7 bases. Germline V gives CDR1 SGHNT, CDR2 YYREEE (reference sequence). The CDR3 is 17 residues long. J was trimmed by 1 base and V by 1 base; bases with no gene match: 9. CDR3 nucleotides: TGTGCCAGCAGCTTGCCCCCCACTAGCGCCCGCACAGATACGCAGTATTTT. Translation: CASSLPPTSARTDTQYF.

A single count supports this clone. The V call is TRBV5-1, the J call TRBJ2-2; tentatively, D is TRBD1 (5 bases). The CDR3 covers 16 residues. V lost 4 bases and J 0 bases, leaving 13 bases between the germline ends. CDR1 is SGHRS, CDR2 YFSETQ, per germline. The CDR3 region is CASSPSWGANTGELFF. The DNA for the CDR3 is TGCGCCAGCAGCCCAAGTTGGGGCGCGAACACCGGGGAGCTGTTTTTT. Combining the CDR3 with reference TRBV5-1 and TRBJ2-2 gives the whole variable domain KAGVTQTPRYLIKTRGQQVTLSCSPISGHRSVSWYQQTPGQGLQFLFEYFSETQRNKGNFPGRFSGRQFSNSRSEMNVSTLELGDSALYLCASSPSWGANTGELFFGEGSRLTVL.

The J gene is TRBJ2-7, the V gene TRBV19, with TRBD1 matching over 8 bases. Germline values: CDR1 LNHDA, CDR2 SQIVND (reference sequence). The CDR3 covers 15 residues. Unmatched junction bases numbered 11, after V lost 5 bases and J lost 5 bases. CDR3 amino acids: CASSGRGQAPHEQYF. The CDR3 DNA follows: TGTGCCAGTAGTGGTAGGGGACAGGCTCCCCACGAGCAGTACTTC.

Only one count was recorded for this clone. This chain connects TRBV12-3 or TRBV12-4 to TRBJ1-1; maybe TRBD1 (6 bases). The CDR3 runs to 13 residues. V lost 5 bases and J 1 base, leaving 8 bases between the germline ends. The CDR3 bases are TGTGCCAGCAGTCTACAGGGGAACACTGAAGCTTTCTTT. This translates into CASSLQGNTEAFF.

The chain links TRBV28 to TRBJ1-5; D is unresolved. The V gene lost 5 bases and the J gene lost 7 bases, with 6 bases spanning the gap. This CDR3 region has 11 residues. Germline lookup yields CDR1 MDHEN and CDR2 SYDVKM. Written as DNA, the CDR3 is TGTGCCAGCAGTGCCCGGCAGCCCCAGCATTTT. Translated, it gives CASSARQPQHF. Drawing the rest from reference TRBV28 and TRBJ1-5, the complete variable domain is DVKVTQSSRYLVKRTGEKVFLECVQDMDHENMFWYRQDPGLGLRLIYFSYDVKMKEKGDIPEGYSVSREKKERFSLILESASTNQTSMYLCASSARQPQHFGDGTRLSIL.

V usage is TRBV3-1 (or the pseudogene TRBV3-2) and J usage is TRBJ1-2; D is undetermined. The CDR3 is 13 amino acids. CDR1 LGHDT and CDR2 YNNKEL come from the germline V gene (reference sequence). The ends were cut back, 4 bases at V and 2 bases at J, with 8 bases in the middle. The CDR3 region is CASSLKRNYGYTF. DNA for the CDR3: TGTGCCAGCAGCCTTAAGAGGAACTATGGCTACACCTTC.

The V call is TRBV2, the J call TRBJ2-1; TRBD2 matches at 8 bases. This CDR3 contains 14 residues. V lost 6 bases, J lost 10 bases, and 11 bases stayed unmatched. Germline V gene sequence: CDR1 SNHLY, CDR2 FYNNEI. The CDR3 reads CASRRPTSAREQFF. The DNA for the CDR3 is TGTGCCAGCAGGCGCCCGACTAGCGCTCGAGAGCAGTTCTTC.

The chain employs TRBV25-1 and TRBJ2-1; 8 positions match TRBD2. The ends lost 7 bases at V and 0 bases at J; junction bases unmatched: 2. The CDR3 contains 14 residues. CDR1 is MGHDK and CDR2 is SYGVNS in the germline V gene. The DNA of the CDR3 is TGTGCCAGCAAACGGGAGGGCTCCTACAATGAGCAGTTCTTC. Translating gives CASKREGSYNEQFF.

CDR3 nucleotide sequence: TGTGCCAGCAGCCAACTACTTGGACAGGACGAGAAGACTGAAGCTTTCTTT. Its translation is CASSQLLGQDEKTEAFF. The chain has TRBV14 and TRBJ1-1; TRBD1 matches 7 bases. In germline, CDR1 is SGHDN, CDR2 FVKESK. The CDR3 is made up of 17 amino acids. The ends lost 2 bases at V and 5 bases at J; junction bases unmatched: 14.

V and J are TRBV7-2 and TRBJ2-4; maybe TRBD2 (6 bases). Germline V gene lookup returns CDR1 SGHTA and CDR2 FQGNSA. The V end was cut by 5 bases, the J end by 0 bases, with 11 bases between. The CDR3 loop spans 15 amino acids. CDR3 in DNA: TGTGCCAGCAGCCCCCCGGGGGTAGCCAAAAACATTCAGTACTTC. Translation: CASSPPGVAKNIQYF.